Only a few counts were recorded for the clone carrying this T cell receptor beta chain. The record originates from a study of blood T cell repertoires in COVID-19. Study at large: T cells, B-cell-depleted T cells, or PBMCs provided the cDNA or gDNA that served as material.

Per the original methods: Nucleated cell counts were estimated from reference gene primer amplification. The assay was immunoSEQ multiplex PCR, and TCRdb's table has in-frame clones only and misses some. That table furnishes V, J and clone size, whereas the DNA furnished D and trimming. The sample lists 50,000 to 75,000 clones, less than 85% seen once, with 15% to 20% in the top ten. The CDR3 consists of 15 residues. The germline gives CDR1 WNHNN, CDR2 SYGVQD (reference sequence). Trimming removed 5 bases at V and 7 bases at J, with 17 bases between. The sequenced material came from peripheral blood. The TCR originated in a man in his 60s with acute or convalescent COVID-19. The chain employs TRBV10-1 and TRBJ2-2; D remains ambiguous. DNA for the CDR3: TGCGCCAGCAGTCGGGTGTCGAGAAGCGACGGGGAGCTGTTTTTT. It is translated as CASSRVSRSDGELFF.